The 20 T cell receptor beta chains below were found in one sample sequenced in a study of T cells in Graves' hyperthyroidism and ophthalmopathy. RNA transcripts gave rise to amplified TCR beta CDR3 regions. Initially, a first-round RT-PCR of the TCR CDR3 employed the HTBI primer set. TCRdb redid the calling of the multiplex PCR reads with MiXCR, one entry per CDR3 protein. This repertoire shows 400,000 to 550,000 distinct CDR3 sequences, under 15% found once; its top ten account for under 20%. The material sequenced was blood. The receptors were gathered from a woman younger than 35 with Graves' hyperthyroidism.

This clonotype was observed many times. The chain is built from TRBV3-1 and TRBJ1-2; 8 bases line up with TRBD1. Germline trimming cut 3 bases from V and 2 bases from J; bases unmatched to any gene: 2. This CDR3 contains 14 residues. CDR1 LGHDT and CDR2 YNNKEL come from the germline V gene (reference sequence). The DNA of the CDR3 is TGTGCCAGCAGCCACAGGGGGCTCAACTATGGCTACACCTTC. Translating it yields CASSHRGLNYGYTF.

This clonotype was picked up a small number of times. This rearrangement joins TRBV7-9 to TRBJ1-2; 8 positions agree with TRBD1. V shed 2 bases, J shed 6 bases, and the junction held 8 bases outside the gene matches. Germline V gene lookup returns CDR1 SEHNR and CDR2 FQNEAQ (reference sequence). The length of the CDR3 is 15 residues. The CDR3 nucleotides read TGTGCCAGCAGCTTAAGCGGAGGACAGGGCGATGGCTACACCTTC. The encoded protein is CASSLSGGQGDGYTF.

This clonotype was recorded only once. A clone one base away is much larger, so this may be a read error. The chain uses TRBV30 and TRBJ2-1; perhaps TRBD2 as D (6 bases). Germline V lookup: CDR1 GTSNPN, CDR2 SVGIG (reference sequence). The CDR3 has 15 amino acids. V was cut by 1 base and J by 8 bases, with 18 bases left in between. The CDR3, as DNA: TGTGCCTGGAGTGCACTTTCCGCGGGGCGGGATGAGCAGTTCTTC. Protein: CAWSALSAGRDEQFF.

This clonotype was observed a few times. CDR3: CASISEQGVSSGANVLTF. CDR3 nucleotide sequence: TGTGCCAGTATCTCCGAGCAGGGGGTTAGCTCTGGGGCCAACGTCCTGACTTTC. The chain links TRBV19 to TRBJ2-6, with 7 nucleotides matching TRBD1. The CDR3 runs to 18 residues. In germline, CDR1 is LNHDA, CDR2 SQIVND (reference sequence). After removal of 7 bases from V and 0 bases from J, the junction contained 12 bases not matched to a gene.

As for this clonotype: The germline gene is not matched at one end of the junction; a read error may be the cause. CDR3 coding DNA: TGTACCAGTAGCGGGGTCGGTCTGGAGCAGTACTTC. As protein: CTSSGVGLEQYF. The chain combines TRBV19 with TRBJ2-7, with 8 bases identical to TRBD2. The CDR3 contains 12 residues. The germline gives CDR1 LNHDA, CDR2 SQIVND (reference sequence).

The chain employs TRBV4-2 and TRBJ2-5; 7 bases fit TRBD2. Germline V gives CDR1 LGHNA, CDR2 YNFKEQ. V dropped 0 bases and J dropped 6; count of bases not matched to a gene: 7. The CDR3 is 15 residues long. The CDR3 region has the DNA TGTGCCAGCAGCCAAGAGTCGGCGGGAGCAAAGACCCAGTACTTC. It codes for CASSQESAGAKTQYF.

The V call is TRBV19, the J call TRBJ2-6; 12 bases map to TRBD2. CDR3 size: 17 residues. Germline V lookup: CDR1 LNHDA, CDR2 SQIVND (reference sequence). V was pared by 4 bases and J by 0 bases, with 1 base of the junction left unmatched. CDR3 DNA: TGTGCCAGTAGTAGGACTAGCGGGACCTCTGGGGCCAACGTCCTGACTTTC. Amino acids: CASSRTSGTSGANVLTF. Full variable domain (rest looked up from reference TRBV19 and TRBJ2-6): DGGITQSPKYLFRKEGQNVTLSCEQNLNHDAMYWYRQDPGQGLRLIYYSQIVNDFQKGDIAEGYSVSREKKESFPLTVTSAQKNPTAFYLCASSRTSGTSGANVLTFGAGSRLTVL.

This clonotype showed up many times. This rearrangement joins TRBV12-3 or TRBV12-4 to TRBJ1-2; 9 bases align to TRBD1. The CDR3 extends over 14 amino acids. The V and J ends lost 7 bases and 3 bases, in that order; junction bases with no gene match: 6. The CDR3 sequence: CASTERTGDYGYTF. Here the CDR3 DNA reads TGTGCCAGCACTGAACGGACAGGGGACTATGGCTACACCTTC.

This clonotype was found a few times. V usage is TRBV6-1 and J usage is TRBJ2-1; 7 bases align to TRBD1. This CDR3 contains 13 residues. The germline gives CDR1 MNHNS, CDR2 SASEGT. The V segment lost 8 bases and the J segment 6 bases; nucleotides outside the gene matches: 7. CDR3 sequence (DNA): TGTGCCAGCTGGAAAGGGGGCATCAATGAGCAGTTCTTC. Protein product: CASWKGGINEQFF.

The CDR3 bases are TGTGCCGGGAGCTTAGTCGGGACTATACCCAATGAGCAGTTCTTC. Its translation is CAGSLVGTIPNEQFF. The chain recombines TRBV11-2 with TRBJ2-1; 7 bases are shared with TRBD2. The germline V gene has CDR1 SGHAT and CDR2 FQNNGV. V dropped 11 bases and J dropped 6; count of bases not matched to a gene: 16. This CDR3 has 15 amino acids. The complete variable domain, with remaining parts taken from reference TRBV11-2 and TRBJ2-1, reads EAGVAQSPRYKIIEKRQSVAFWCNPISGHATLYWYQQILGQGPKLLIQFQNNGVVDDSQLPKDRFSAERLKGVDSTLKIQPAKLEDSAVYLCAGSLVGTIPNEQFFGPGTRLTVL.

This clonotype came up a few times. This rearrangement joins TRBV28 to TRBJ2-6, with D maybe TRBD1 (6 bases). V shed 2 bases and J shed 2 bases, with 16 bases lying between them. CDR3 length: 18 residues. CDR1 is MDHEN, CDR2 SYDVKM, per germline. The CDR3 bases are TGTGCCAGCAGTTTAATGTCGGCAGGGGCCCCTGGGGCCAACGTCCTGACTTTC. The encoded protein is CASSLMSAGAPGANVLTF.

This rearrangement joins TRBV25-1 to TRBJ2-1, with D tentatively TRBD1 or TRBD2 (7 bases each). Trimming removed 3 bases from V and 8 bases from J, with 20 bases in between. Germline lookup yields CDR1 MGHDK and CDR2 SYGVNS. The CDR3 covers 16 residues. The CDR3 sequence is CASSDSLQGRAHEQFF. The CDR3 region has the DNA TGTGCCAGCAGTGATTCCCTACAGGGGAGGGCTCATGAGCAGTTCTTC.

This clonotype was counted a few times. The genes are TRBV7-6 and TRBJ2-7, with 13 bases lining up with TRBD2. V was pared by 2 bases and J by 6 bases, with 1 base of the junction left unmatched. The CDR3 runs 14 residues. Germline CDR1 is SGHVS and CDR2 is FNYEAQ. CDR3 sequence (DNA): TGTGCCAGCAGCTTACGACTAGCGGGAGGCGAGCAGTACGTC. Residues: CASSLRLAGGEQYV.

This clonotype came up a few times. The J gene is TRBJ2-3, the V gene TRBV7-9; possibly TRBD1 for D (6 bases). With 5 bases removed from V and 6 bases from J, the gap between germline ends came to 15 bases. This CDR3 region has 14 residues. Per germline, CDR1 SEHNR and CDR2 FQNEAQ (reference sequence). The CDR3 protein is CASSLSTGSDTQYF. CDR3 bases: TGTGCCAGCAGCCTTAGTACAGGGTCGGATACGCAGTATTTT. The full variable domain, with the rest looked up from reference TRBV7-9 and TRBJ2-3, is DTGVSQNPRHKITKRGQNVTFRCDPISEHNRLYWYRQTLGQGPEFLTYFQNEAQLEKSRLLSDRFSAERPKGSFSTLEIQRTEQGDSAMYLCASSLSTGSDTQYFGPGTRLTVL.

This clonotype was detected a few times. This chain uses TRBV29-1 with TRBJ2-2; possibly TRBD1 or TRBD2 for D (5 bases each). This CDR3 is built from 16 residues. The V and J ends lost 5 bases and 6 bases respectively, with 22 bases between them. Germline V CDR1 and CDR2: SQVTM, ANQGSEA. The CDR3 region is CSVYEGQRTFAGELFF. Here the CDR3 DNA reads TGCAGCGTTTATGAGGGGCAGAGGACCTTCGCCGGGGAGCTGTTTTTT.

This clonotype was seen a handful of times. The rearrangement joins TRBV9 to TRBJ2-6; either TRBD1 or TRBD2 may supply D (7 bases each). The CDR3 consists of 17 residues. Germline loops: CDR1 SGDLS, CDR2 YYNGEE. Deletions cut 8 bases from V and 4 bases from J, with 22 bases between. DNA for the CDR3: TGTGCCAGTTCCGGGGAGGGGGCGCGGGCCGGGGCCAACGTCCTGACTTTC. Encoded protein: CASSGEGARAGANVLTF. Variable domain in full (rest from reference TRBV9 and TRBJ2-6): DSGVTQTPKHLITATGQRVTLRCSPRSGDLSVYWYQQSLDQGLQFLIQYYNGEERAKGNILERFSAQQFPDLHSELNLSSLELGDSALYFCASSGEGARAGANVLTFGAGSRLTVL.

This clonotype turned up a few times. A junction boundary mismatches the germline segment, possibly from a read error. The CDR3 sequence is CASSLEQGTEAFF. The DNA for the CDR3 is TGTGCTAGCAGCTTAGAACAGGGAACTGAAGCTTTCTTT. The rearrangement links TRBV7-7 to TRBJ1-1; D perhaps matches TRBD1 (6 bases). Germline CDR1 SSHAT, CDR2 FNYEAQ (reference sequence). The CDR3 is made up of 13 amino acids.

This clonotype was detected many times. CDR3 sequence reads: CAWSAFDRGGLADSSYEQYF. CDR3 coding DNA: TGTGCCTGGAGTGCCTTCGACAGGGGAGGACTAGCGGATAGCTCCTACGAGCAGTACTTC. The chain carries TRBV30 and TRBJ2-7, with 10 bases matching TRBD2. The CDR3 consists of 20 residues. Germline-derived CDR1 and CDR2 are GTSNPN and SVGIG (reference sequence). J gave up 0 bases and V 1 base, and 18 bases lay outside the gene matches.

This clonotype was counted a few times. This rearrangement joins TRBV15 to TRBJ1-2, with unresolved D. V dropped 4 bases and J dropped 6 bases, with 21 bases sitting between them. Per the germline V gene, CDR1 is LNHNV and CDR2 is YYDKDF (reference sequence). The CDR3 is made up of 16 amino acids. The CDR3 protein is CATSMTPVDRSNGYTF. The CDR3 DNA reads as TGTGCCACCAGCATGACCCCAGTGGATCGTTCGAATGGCTACACCTTC. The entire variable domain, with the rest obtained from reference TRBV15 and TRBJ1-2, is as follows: DAMVIQNPRYQVTQFGKPVTLSCSQTLNHNVMYWYQQKSSQAPKLLFHYYDKDFNNEADTPDNFQSRRPNTSFCFLDIRSPGLGDTAMYLCATSMTPVDRSNGYTFGSGTRLTVV.

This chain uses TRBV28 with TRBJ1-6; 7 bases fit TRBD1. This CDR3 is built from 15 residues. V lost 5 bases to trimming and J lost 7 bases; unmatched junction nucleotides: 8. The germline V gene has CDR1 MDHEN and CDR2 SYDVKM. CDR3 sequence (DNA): TGTGCCAGCAGTCCGCCGGGACAGAGAAATTCACCCCTCCACTTT. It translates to CASSPPGQRNSPLHF.